These 14 T cell receptor beta chains originate from one sample sequenced in a study of T cell repertoires in cytomegalovirus infection. TCRdb independently ran MiXCR on the reads; one entry per CDR3 protein. The sample holds roughly 730,000 distinct CDR3 sequences; around a third are singletons and the top ten take 18%. Their cognate antigens are unknown. The sequencing here drew on cultured PBMCs, taken from culture after CMV antigen stimulation. Receptors were obtained from a human donor in good health (CMV status not recorded). Some clones in this sample may be carry-over from other donors' samples.

The V and J genes are TRBV12-3 or TRBV12-4 and TRBJ2-1; TRBD2 matches at 10 bases. Trimming at V came to 3 bases and at J to 7 bases, leaving 6 bases not matched to a gene. The CDR3 has 15 amino acids. CDR3 sequence (DNA): TGTGCCAGCAGTTTCGGTCTTAGCGGGGGGAATGAGCAGTTCTTC. Translation: CASSFGLSGGNEQFF.

This clonotype was observed a handful of times. V usage is TRBV7-9 and J usage is TRBJ2-1; D may be TRBD1 or TRBD2 (5 bases each). The V gene's germline CDR1 is SEHNR and CDR2 FQNEAQ (reference sequence). V lost 1 base and J 6 bases, leaving 7 bases between the germline ends. CDR3 length: 13 amino acids. The CDR3 DNA is TGTGCCAGCAGCTTAGAAGGGACCAATGAGCAGTTCTTC. It encodes CASSLEGTNEQFF.

The gene calls are TRBV6-5 and TRBJ2-7, with TRBD2 as a possible D gene (5 bases). The ends were cut back, 0 bases at V and 0 bases at J, with 6 bases in the middle. This CDR3 has 14 residues. The germline CDR1 and CDR2 sequences are MNHEY and SVGAGI. The CDR3 here is CASSYSGDSYEQYF. As DNA, the CDR3 is TGTGCCAGCAGTTACTCCGGGGACTCCTACGAGCAGTACTTC.

The chain joins TRBV19 to TRBJ2-1; 7 bases are shared with TRBD1. The germline V gene has CDR1 LNHDA and CDR2 SQIVND (reference sequence). Trimming took 3 bases from V and 6 from J; bases not matched to a gene: 8. The CDR3 runs 15 residues. The CDR3 protein is CASSIKGAGINEQFF. The DNA of the CDR3 is TGTGCCAGTAGTATTAAGGGGGCGGGTATCAATGAGCAGTTCTTC.

This clonotype was detected only a few times. The chain couples TRBV6-2 or TRBV6-3 to TRBJ2-1; D is uncertain. The CDR3 consists of 12 residues. Between the trimmed V and J ends, which lost 6 bases and 7 bases, there was a span of 10 bases. Germline V lookup: CDR1 MNHEY, CDR2 SVGEGT. The CDR3, as DNA: TGTGCCAGCAGGGAGAGGTTGAATGAGCAGTTCTTC. Residues: CASRERLNEQFF.

The chain recombines TRBV6-5 with TRBJ2-3; D is undetermined. Trimming shortened V by 5 bases and J by 0 bases, and 12 bases separated the two germline ends. CDR1 and CDR2 (germline): MNHEY, SVGAGI. The CDR3 is 15 amino acids. CDR3 sequence: CASSQPGPSTDTQYF. CDR3 coding DNA: TGTGCCAGCAGTCAACCTGGACCAAGCACAGATACGCAGTATTTT.

The chain joins TRBV20-1 to TRBJ2-3; D is ambiguous. Germline V lookup: CDR1 DFQATT, CDR2 SNEGSKA (reference sequence). The CDR3 has 14 residues. Trimming pared 0 bases from V and 5 bases from J, leaving 12 bases between. The CDR3 nucleotides read TGCAGTGCTAGAGATCCAGGCCCAGGAGATACGCAGTATTTT. Translating it yields CSARDPGPGDTQYF.

This clonotype showed up many times. The chain carries TRBV7-2 and TRBJ1-1; 8 positions agree with TRBD1. Trimming at V came to 3 bases and at J to 4 bases, leaving 7 bases not matched to a gene. Germline CDR1 SGHTA, CDR2 FQGNSA. The CDR3 length is 15 residues. CDR3 in DNA: TGTGCCAGCAGCTTTGGACAGGGTCTTAGCACTGAAGCTTTCTTT. Its translation is CASSFGQGLSTEAFF.

The chain is built from TRBV19 and TRBJ1-4, with 12 bases matching TRBD1. CDR3 length: 16 amino acids. The junction had 6 bases not matched to a gene; V was cut back by 10 bases and J by 0 bases. Germline lookup yields CDR1 LNHDA and CDR2 SQIVND (reference sequence). The CDR3 DNA sequence: TGTGCCACCCGGGACAGGGGGCTTTCAACTAATGAAAAACTGTTTTTT. Its protein product is CATRDRGLSTNEKLFF.

This clonotype showed up just a few times. The rearrangement links TRBV4-1 to TRBJ2-7; a possible D gene is TRBD1 (6 bases). CDR1 is MGHRA, CDR2 YSYEKL, per germline. CDR3 length: 14 residues. V was clipped by 11 bases and J by 4 bases, with 21 bases between them. The CDR3 DNA reads as TGCGCCGCACTACTAAATGACAGGACATACGAGCAGTACTTC. Translating gives CAALLNDRTYEQYF.

This clonotype was detected ten times or more. This sequence joins TRBV7-2 and TRBJ2-1; 12 nucleotides match TRBD2. V was clipped by 6 bases and J by 2 bases; unmatched bases: 5. Germline CDR1 is SGHTA and CDR2 is FQGNSA. The CDR3 has 16 residues. The CDR3 coding sequence is TGTGCCAGCAGGACCGGACTAGCGGGACCCTACAATGAGCAGTTCTTC. Translation gives CASRTGLAGPYNEQFF.

V is TRBV28 and J is TRBJ1-1; no clear D. V lost 7 bases, J lost 6 bases, and 15 bases lay in between. Germline-derived CDR1 and CDR2 are MDHEN and SYDVKM. The CDR3 consists of 13 residues. Here the CDR3 reads CASIEEGIPEAFF. The CDR3 region has the DNA TGTGCCAGCATCGAGGAGGGAATACCTGAAGCTTTCTTT.

This clonotype was counted a few times. The rearrangement uses TRBV10-3 and TRBJ2-1; tentatively, D is TRBD1 (7 bases). CDR1 is ENHRY, CDR2 SYGVKD, per germline. This CDR3 comprises 14 residues. V lost 7 bases and J lost 1, with 11 bases in between. CDR3 sequence reads: CAITAGQSYNEQFF. DNA for the CDR3: TGTGCCATCACCGCGGGACAGTCCTACAATGAGCAGTTCTTC.

This clonotype turned up a few times. The rearrangement joins TRBV7-6 to TRBJ1-6, with D uncertain. Germline lookup yields CDR1 SGHVS and CDR2 FNYEAQ. The length of the CDR3 is 13 residues. The V end lost 0 bases, the J end lost 12 bases, and 9 bases lay between the germline ends. In DNA, the CDR3 is TGTGCCAGCAGCTTAGCGGAGCGACAACCCCTCCACTTT. Translating gives CASSLAERQPLHF.